The present T cell receptor beta chain was sequenced within a study of neurological immune-mediated disorders (dated by TCRdb to the late 2010s). As for the study more broadly: Using UMI-based sequencing, the study compared peripheral blood TCR-beta repertoires from patients with HTLV-I-associated myelopathy (HAM/TSP), patients with multiple sclerosis, and healthy controls. Longitudinal samples, technical triplicates and paired sorted CD4+ and CD8+ T-cell subsets, alongside PBMC samples, were included among the 106 TCR-beta libraries. The cohort comprised 68 subjects: some 15 HAM/TSP patients, some 35 multiple sclerosis patients and around 20 healthy controls. Beyond this particular receptor, the publication reports: No identical CDR3 amino acid sequences were shared among expanded clones across subjects, suggesting private TCR-beta repertoires in all groups. TCR clonal expansion was highest in HAM/TSP patients and lowest in MS patients, with MS patients falling below even healthy controls.

In this sample, this clonotype turned up many times. This clone's antigen is unknown. No quality values exist for individual bases; no much larger clone is one base distant. Healthy controls were blood bank volunteers in Maryland, USA. For sorted-subset TCR libraries, 1 million sorted CD4+ or CD8+ T cells were used. Peripheral blood underwent Ficoll-Hypaque density gradient centrifugation to isolate PBMCs, which were then cryopreserved in liquid nitrogen. Paired sorted CD4+ and CD8+ subsets came from healthy controls, HAM/TSP patients and MS patients. cDNA was synthesized by template-switch 5'RACE using a primer carrying a 10-nucleotide random unique molecular identifier by which each TCR transcript was tagged. Every sequencing run yielded over 180 million TCR-beta sequences covering 15-18 subjects. The RNeasy kit was used for extraction of total RNA. Using the KAPA Real-time Library Amplification kit, TCR-beta VDJ regions were amplified with primers for the TCR constant region and the 5'RACE anchor. A first PCR added sample indexes and Illumina adaptors, after which a second PCR increased the library yield. The roughly 650 bp TCR product was size-selected on a 2% E-gel SizeSelection system after Ampure bead purification. Before pooling, library quality was assessed on a Bioanalyzer, concentration was determined with Qubit, and library quantification was performed with the Kapa Library Quantification kit. Paired-end 2 x 150 bp sequencing of the libraries was performed on an Illumina HiSeq 2500. To increase sequence diversity, about 23-30% phiX was spiked into each library pool. The authors processed their data as follows. The UMI-based MiGEC pipeline processed quality-filtered reads and removed over 80% of raw TCR sequences during error correction. VDJ genes were aligned to IMGT germline references, and each clonotype was defined by a unique CDR3 amino acid sequence together with V-J genes. VDJtools evaluated clonal expansion, Shannon diversity and CDR3 relatedness (CalcPairwiseDistances, ClusterSamples); CLCbio workbench built phylogenetic trees. Using coefficient-of-variation modelling across technical triplicates, the study counted a clone as expanded if it had at least 8 unique UMIs. The public reads were run again by TCRdb, first through fastp at Q25 and then through MiXCR, and only productive beta chains were kept. Each entry is one CDR3 protein sequence, shown with its most common DNA and genes. TCRdb, not the authors, supplied the V and J calls. The sample table records tens of thousands of distinct CDR3 sequences; around 6.2% of these occur just once. The ten largest make up roughly 40% of the sample.

Trimming removed 0 bases from V and 2 bases from J, leaving 10 bases between the germline ends. The CDR1 and CDR2 encoded by the germline V gene are LGHNA and YSLEER. Inclusive of the bounding cysteine and phenylalanine, the CDR3 is 15 residues long. The kept DNA is CDR3 alone, 45 bases in frame from the first base. Recombination connected TRBV4-3 to TRBJ1-2; a tentative D call is TRBD1 (5 bases match). The receptor comes from a man aged 18 to 30 in good health. Sample: CD8+ T cells from blood. The CDR3 is CASSQDWGRNYGYTF. DNA sequence: TGCGCCAGCAGCCAAGATTGGGGACGGAACTATGGCTACACCTTC.